This T cell receptor beta chain was observed in a study of T cells in Graves' hyperthyroidism and ophthalmopathy. Study-level information: Peripheral blood sampling occurred at initial diagnosis, before any treatment. The study, taken as a whole, reports: The model identified upcoming ophthalmopathy a median approximately six months ahead of onset.

This clonotype was detected a few times. The target antigen is unknown. A much larger clone lies a single base off, so this may be a read error. It was RNA transcripts that yielded the amplified TCR beta CDR3 regions. First-round RT-PCR with HTBI primers amplified the TCR CDR3 region. TCRdb analysed the multiplex PCR reads with MiXCR anew, one entry per CDR3 protein. This sample carries a few hundred thousand distinct CDR3 sequences, around 14% of them seen once, and the ten largest clones take roughly 6.6%. Sequencing input: blood. The sequence came from a woman aged 25-40 years with Graves' hyperthyroidism.

The chain's CDR3 is CASSLWGGGYTF. Written as DNA, the CDR3 is TGTGCCAGCAGTTTATGGGGAGGTGGCTACACCTTC. This chain connects TRBV12-3 or TRBV12-4 to TRBJ1-2; D call uncertain. This CDR3 spans 12 amino acids. Trimming took off 2 bases at V and 7 bases at J, with 8 bases between the two ends.